The 18 T cell receptor beta chains listed next were all sequenced from one sample in a study of PD-1 and CTLA-4 blockade in melanoma. Using immunoSEQ multiplex PCR, the repertoire was profiled, and TCRdb retains in-frame clones only, with some absent. The table shows more than 15,000 clones, with approximately 70% occurring only once. The sequencing here drew on CD8+ T cells from peripheral blood, taken from a patient given anti-PD-1 treatment. The receptors originated from a human donor with melanoma.

The chain has TRBV7-6 and TRBJ2-1; D gene uncertain. There are 14 residues in the CDR3. Per the germline V gene, CDR1 is SGHVS and CDR2 is FNYEAQ. The germline V and J ends were trimmed by 4 bases and 0 bases, with 7 bases remaining between them. CDR3 sequence: CASSSSGSYNEQFF. In DNA form, the CDR3 reads TGTGCCAGCAGCTCCTCTGGCTCCTACAATGAGCAGTTCTTC.

This chain joins TRBV25-1 and TRBJ2-5; TRBD1 might be the D (5 bases). Trimming took off 2 bases at V and 4 bases at J, with 11 bases between the two ends. The CDR3 is 14 amino acids. The germline V gene encodes CDR1 MGHDK and CDR2 SYGVNS. The CDR3 region has the DNA TGTGCCAGCAGTGAAAGGGGCCAAGGAGAGACCCAGTACTTC. Translating it yields CASSERGQGETQYF.

The chain couples TRBV19 to TRBJ1-4; D unresolved. The CDR3 has 14 residues. V was clipped by 5 bases and J by 10 bases, with 17 bases between them. Germline CDR1 is LNHDA and CDR2 is SQIVND (reference sequence). CDR3 loop: CASSDPGNFRKLFF. The CDR3 DNA follows: TGTGCCAGTAGTGATCCAGGAAATTTCAGAAAACTGTTTTTT.

Judged by abundance, this clone is medium-sized. The chain links TRBV24-1 to TRBJ2-4, with D perhaps TRBD1 or TRBD2 (5 bases each). Germline V gene sequence: CDR1 KGHDR, CDR2 SFDVKD. Trimming cost V 4 bases and J 0 bases, with 12 bases left between them. The CDR3 runs 16 residues. The CDR3 coding sequence is TGTGCCACCAGTGACTCCTCCGGGACAGCCAAAAACATTCAGTACTTC. Its protein product is CATSDSSGTAKNIQYF.

V is TRBV6-5 and J is TRBJ1-2; TRBD1 matches at 9 bases. The CDR3 consists of 15 residues. V gave up 5 bases and J gave up 4 bases; unmatched junction bases: 8. Germline lookup yields CDR1 MNHEY and CDR2 SVGAGI. This CDR3 reads CASSPQGAGSYGYTF. The CDR3 bases are TGTGCCAGCAGTCCACAGGGGGCGGGTAGCTATGGCTACACCTTC.

This clone was detected only once. This chain uses TRBV7-9 with TRBJ2-3, with 8 bases matching TRBD2. Germline-derived CDR1 and CDR2 are SEHNR and FQNEAQ (reference sequence). The CDR3 spans 13 residues. Germline trimming cut 11 bases from V and 3 bases from J; bases unmatched to any gene: 7. CDR3 coding DNA: TGTGCCGTGAAGCGGGAGCAGACAGATACGCAGTATTTT. Encoded protein: CAVKREQTDTQYF. The full variable domain, with the rest looked up from reference TRBV7-9 and TRBJ2-3, is DTGVSQNPRHKITKRGQNVTFRCDPISEHNRLYWYRQTLGQGPEFLTYFQNEAQLEKSRLLSDRFSAERPKGSFSTLEIQRTEQGDSAMYLCAVKREQTDTQYFGPGTRLTVL.

The chain uses TRBV28 and TRBJ1-1; the D is unclear. The CDR3 extends over 16 amino acids. The germline gives CDR1 MDHEN, CDR2 SYDVKM. V was trimmed by 0 bases and J by 3 bases, leaving 14 bases between them. The CDR3 bases are TGTGCCAGCAGTTTATGGCAGGACGCCTTGGACACTGAAGCTTTCTTT. Its translation is CASSLWQDALDTEAFF.

The count of this clone is one. J is TRBJ2-6 and V is TRBV7-9; 9 nucleotides line up with TRBD1. V shed 2 bases and J 1 base; nucleotides not matched to a gene: 6. The CDR3 runs 18 residues. The germline CDR1 and CDR2 sequences are SEHNR and FQNEAQ (reference sequence). The CDR3 nucleotides read TGTGCCAGCAGCTTACGACCGGGACAGGGTTCTGGGGCCAACGTCCTGACTTTC. This gives the protein CASSLRPGQGSGANVLTF.

The chain combines TRBV3-1 (or the pseudogene TRBV3-2) with TRBJ1-1; no definite D call. Trimming removed 5 bases from V and 1 base from J, with 11 bases in between. This CDR3 has 14 amino acids. Germline V gene data show CDR1 as LGHDT and CDR2 as YNNKEL (reference sequence). DNA for the CDR3: TGTGCCAGCAGCTCGGGTTGGGCGAACACTGAAGCTTTCTTT. Translating it yields CASSSGWANTEAFF.

The chain employs TRBV5-6 and TRBJ1-3; a possible D gene is TRBD1 (6 bases). The CDR3 consists of 17 residues. Trimming took 0 bases from V and 2 from J, leaving 15 bases between them. Germline-derived CDR1 and CDR2 are SGHDT and YYEEEE. The CDR3 bases are TGTGCCAGCAGCTTGGATTTTGGGACAACTACTGGAAACACCATATATTTT. Its translation: CASSLDFGTTTGNTIYF.

J is TRBJ1-1 and V is TRBV4-1; D remains unclear. This CDR3 spans 11 amino acids. Per germline, CDR1 MGHRA and CDR2 YSYEKL. V lost 4 bases to trimming and J lost 1 base, with 1 base between them. Written as DNA, the CDR3 is TGCGCCAGCAGCCGGAACACTGAAGCTTTCTTT. Its translation is CASSRNTEAFF.

The rearrangement uses TRBV18 and TRBJ2-7, with D possibly matching TRBD1 (6 bases). This CDR3 comprises 15 residues. With 3 bases removed from V and 3 bases from J, the gap between germline ends came to 15 bases. Per germline, CDR1 KGHSH and CDR2 LQKENI. CDR3 in amino acids: CASSPTGKRDYEQYF. The CDR3 coding sequence is TGTGCCAGCTCACCCACAGGGAAGAGGGACTACGAGCAGTACTTC.

The chain couples TRBV9 to TRBJ1-6; D not resolved. The CDR3 extends over 16 amino acids. Germline V gene data show CDR1 as SGDLS and CDR2 as YYNGEE. V was clipped by 0 bases and J by 3 bases, with 10 bases between them. In nucleotides, the CDR3 is TGTGCCAGCAGCGTAGGTAACGGCATCTATAATTCACCCCTCCACTTT. Protein product: CASSVGNGIYNSPLHF.

This chain's CDR3 is CASSPLPIYGYTF. In DNA, the CDR3 is TGTGCCAGCTCACCATTACCCATCTATGGCTACACCTTC. The chain couples TRBV18 to TRBJ1-2; D call uncertain. The CDR3 is 13 amino acids. The germline V gene encodes CDR1 KGHSH and CDR2 LQKENI. V was clipped by 2 bases and J by 4 bases, with 8 bases between them.

The chain uses TRBV18 and TRBJ1-3; TRBD1 matches 7 bases. Germline V gene sequence: CDR1 KGHSH, CDR2 LQKENI. The length of the CDR3 is 16 residues. J gave up 1 base and V 3 bases, and 6 bases lay outside the gene matches. The CDR3 DNA is TGTGCCAGCTCACCTTCCGGGACAGTTTCTGGAAACACCATATATTTT. Its translation is CASSPSGTVSGNTIYF.

The chain carries TRBV24-1 and TRBJ1-1; D not certain. With 0 bases removed from V and 7 bases from J, the gap between germline ends came to 5 bases. Per the germline V gene, CDR1 is KGHDR and CDR2 is SFDVKD. The CDR3 covers 12 residues. For the CDR3, the DNA is TGTGCCACCAGTGATTTGATAGTTGAAGCTTTCTTT. Its translation: CATSDLIVEAFF.

The chain has TRBV24-1 and TRBJ2-5, with 10 bases lining up with TRBD1. The J segment lost 4 bases and the V segment lost 3 bases, leaving 1 base of the junction unmatched. CDR1 is KGHDR, CDR2 SFDVKD, per germline. CDR3 size: 14 residues. This CDR3 is CATSDGQGGETQYF. Here the CDR3 DNA reads TGTGCCACCAGTGATGGACAGGGGGGAGAGACCCAGTACTTC.

The rearrangement joins TRBV15 to TRBJ1-6, with D perhaps matching TRBD1 (5 bases). This CDR3 is 15 amino acids long. Germline CDR1 is LNHNV and CDR2 is YYDKDF (reference sequence). The ends were cut back, 0 bases at V and 10 bases at J, with 13 bases in the middle. CDR3 coding DNA: TGTGCCACCAGCAGAGACCTCTCTGGGGGATCACCCCTCCACTTT. Protein sequence: CATSRDLSGGSPLHF.